This T cell receptor beta chain was profiled in a study of cytomegalovirus exposure and HLA in healthy donors. Notes on the study in general: Associated with HLA alleles at 0.05 false discovery rate in a later analysis were 15,000 to 20,000 TCR beta sequences. Some V segments, including TRBV6-2 and TRBV6-3, were excluded as indistinguishable. Per a later analysis, HLA-associated TCR beta chains showed more clonal expansion than other, equally common TCR beta chains.

Both 60 Vbeta primers and 13 Jbeta primers went into the PCR. Profiled with immunoSEQ multiplex PCR; TCRdb holds only in-frame clones, not every one. This sample carries some 80,000 clones, with less than 1.5% going to the ten biggest clones. Concerning this clone itself: What it binds is unknown.

The CDR3 is made up of 12 amino acids. Germline loops: CDR1 SGHRS, CDR2 YFSETQ. Trimming took 3 bases from V and 7 from J; bases not matched to a gene: 0. This clonotype was obtained from a woman in her 30s in good health and CMV-seronegative. The V call is TRBV5-1, the J call TRBJ2-5; 10 positions match TRBD2. Sequencing was performed on PBMCs. This chain's CDR3 is CASSWTSGTQYF. The CDR3 region has the DNA TGCGCCAGCAGCTGGACTAGCGGGACCCAGTACTTC.